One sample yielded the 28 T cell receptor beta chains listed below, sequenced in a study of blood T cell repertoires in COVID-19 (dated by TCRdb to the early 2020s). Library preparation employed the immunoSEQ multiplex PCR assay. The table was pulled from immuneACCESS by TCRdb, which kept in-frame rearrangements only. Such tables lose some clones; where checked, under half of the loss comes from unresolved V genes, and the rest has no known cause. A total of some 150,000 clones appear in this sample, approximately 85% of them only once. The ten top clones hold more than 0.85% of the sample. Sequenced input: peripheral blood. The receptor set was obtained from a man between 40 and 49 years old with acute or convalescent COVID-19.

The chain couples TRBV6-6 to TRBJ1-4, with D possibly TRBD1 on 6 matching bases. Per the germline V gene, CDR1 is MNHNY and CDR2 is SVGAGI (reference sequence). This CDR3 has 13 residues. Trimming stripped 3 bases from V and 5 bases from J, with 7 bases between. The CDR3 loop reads CASSYGQNEKLFF. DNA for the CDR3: TGTGCCAGCAGTTATGGACAGAATGAAAAACTGTTTTTT.

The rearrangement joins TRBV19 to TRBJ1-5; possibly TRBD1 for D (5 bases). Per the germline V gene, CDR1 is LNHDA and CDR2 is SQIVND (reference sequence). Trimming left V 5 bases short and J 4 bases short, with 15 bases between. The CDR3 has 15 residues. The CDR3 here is CASSQDTITNQPQHF. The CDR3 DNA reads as TGTGCCAGTAGTCAGGACACAATAACGAATCAGCCCCAGCATTTT.

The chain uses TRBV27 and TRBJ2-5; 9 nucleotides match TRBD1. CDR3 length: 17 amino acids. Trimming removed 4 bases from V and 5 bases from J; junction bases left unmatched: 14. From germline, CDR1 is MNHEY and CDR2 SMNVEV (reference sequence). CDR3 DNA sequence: TGTGCCAGCAGTTGGACTAAAGGACAGGGGCAGATGGAGACCCAGTACTTC. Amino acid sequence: CASSWTKGQGQMETQYF.

CDR3 DNA: TGTGCCTGGTCTCCGGGGACAGTCCGAGAAAAACTGTTTTTT. It translates to CAWSPGTVREKLFF. The V call is TRBV30, the J call TRBJ1-4, with 7 bases matching TRBD1. Trimming removed 5 bases from V and 8 bases from J; junction bases left unmatched: 11. Germline-derived CDR1 and CDR2 are GTSNPN and SVGIG (reference sequence). The CDR3 loop spans 14 amino acids.

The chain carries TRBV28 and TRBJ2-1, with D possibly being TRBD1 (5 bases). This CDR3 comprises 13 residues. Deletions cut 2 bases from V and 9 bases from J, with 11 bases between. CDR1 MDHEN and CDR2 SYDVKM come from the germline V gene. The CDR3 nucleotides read TGTGCCAGCAGTTTACCTGGGGCCGGTGAGCAGTTCTTC. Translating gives CASSLPGAGEQFF.

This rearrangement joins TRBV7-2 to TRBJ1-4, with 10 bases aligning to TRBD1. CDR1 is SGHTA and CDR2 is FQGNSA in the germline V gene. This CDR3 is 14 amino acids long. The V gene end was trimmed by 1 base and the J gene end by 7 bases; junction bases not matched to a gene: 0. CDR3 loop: CASSLGQGAEKLFF. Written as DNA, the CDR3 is TGTGCCAGCAGCTTAGGACAGGGGGCTGAAAAACTGTTTTTT.

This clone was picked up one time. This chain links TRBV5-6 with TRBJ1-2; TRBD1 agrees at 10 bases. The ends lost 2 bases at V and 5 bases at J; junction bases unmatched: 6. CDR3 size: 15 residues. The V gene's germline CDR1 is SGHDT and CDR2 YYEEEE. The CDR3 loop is CASSFTTGGEYGYTF. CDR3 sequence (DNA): TGTGCCAGCAGCTTCACGACAGGGGGCGAGTATGGCTACACCTTC.

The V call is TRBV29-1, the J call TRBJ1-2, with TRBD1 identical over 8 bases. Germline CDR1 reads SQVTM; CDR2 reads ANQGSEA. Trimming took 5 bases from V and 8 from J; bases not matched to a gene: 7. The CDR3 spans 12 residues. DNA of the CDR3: TGCAGCGTTTACAGGGGGGAATGGGGCTACACCTTC. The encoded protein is CSVYRGEWGYTF. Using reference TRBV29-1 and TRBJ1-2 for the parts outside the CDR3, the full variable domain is SAVISQKPSRDICQRGTSLTIQCQVDSQVTMMFWYRQQPGQSLTLIATANQGSEATYESGFVIDKFPISRPNLTFSTLTVSNMSPEDSSIYLCSVYRGEWGYTFGSGTRLTVV.

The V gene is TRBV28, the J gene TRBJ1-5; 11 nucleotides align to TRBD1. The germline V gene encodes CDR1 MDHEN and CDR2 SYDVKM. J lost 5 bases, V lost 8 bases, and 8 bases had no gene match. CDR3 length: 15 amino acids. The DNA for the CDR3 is TGTGCCAGCCATAAACCGGGACAGGGGGATCAGCCCCAGCATTTT. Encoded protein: CASHKPGQGDQPQHF.

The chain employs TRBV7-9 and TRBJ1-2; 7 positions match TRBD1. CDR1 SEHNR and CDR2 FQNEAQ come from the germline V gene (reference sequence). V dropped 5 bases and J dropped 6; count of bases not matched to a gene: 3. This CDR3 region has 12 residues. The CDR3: CASSPTGDGYTF. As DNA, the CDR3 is TGTGCCAGCAGCCCCACAGGGGATGGCTACACCTTC.

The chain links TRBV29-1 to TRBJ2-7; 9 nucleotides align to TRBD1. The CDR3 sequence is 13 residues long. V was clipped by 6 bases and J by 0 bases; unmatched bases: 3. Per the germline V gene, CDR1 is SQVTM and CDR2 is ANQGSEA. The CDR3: CSVGTGISYEQYF. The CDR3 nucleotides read TGCAGCGTGGGGACAGGGATCTCCTACGAGCAGTACTTC.

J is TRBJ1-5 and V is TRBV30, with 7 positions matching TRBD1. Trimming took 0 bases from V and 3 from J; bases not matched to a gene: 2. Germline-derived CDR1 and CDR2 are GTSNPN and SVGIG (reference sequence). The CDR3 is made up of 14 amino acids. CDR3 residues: CAWSVGTDNQPQHF. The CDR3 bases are TGTGCCTGGAGTGTAGGGACAGACAATCAGCCCCAGCATTTT.

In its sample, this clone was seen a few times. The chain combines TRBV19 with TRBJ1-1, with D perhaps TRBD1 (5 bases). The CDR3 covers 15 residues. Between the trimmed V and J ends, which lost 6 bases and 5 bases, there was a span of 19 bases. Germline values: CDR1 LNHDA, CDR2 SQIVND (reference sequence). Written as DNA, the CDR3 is TGTGCCAGTAGGCTTGGGGGGACCGGTAAGACTGAAGCTTTCTTT. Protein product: CASRLGGTGKTEAFF.

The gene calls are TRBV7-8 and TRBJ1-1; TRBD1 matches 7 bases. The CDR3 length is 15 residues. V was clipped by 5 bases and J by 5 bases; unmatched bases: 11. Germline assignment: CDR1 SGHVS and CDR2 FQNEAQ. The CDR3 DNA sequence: TGTGCCAGCAGCGCCTACAGGGGTCAGAGGACTGAAGCTTTCTTT. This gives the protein CASSAYRGQRTEAFF.

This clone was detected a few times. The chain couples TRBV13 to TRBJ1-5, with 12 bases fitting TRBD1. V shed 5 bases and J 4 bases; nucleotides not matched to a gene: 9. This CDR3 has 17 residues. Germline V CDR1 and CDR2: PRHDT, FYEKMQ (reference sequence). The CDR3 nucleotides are TGTGCCAGCAGCCTCCAGGGGGGACAGGGGGCGAATCAGCCCCAGCATTTT. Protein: CASSLQGGQGANQPQHF.

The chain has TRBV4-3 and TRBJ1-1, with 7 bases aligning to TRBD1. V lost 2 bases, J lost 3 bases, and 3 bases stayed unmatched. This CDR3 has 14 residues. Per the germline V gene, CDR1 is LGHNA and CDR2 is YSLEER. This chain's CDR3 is CASSQNTGDTEAFF. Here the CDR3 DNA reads TGCGCCAGCAGCCAAAATACAGGGGACACTGAAGCTTTCTTT.

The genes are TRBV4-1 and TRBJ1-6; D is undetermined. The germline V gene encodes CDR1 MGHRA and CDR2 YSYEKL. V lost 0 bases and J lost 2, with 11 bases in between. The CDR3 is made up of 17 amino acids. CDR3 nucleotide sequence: TGCGCCAGCAGCCAAGATCCGTCGGGGACCTATAATTCACCCCTCCACTTT. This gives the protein CASSQDPSGTYNSPLHF.

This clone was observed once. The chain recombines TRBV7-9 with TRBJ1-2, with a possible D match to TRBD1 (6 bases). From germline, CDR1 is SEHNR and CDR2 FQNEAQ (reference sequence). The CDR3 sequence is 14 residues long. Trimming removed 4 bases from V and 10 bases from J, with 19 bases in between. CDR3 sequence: CASSSQRQDRIYTF. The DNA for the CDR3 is TGTGCCAGCAGCTCTCAACGACAGGATCGGATCTACACCTTC.

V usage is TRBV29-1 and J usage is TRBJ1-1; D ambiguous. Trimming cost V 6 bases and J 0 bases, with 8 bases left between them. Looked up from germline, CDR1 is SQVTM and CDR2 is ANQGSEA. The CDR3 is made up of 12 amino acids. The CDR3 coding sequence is TGCAGCGTGAGCGGTATGAACACTGAAGCTTTCTTT. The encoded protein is CSVSGMNTEAFF. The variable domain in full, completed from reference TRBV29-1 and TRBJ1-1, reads SAVISQKPSRDICQRGTSLTIQCQVDSQVTMMFWYRQQPGQSLTLIATANQGSEATYESGFVIDKFPISRPNLTFSTLTVSNMSPEDSSIYLCSVSGMNTEAFFGQGTRLTVV.

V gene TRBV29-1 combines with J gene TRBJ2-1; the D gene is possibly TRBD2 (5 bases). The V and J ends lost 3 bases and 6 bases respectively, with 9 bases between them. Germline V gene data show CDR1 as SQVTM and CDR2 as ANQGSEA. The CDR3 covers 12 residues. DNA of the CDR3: TGCAGCGTTGAGTCGGGATCCAATGAGCAGTTCTTC. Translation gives CSVESGSNEQFF.

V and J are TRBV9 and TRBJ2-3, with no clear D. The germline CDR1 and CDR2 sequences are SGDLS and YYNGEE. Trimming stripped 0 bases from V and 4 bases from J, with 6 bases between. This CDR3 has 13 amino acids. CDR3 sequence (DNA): TGTGCCAGCAGCGTAGATTCAGCAGATACGCAGTATTTT. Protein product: CASSVDSADTQYF. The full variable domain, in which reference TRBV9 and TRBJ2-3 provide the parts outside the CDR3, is DSGVTQTPKHLITATGQRVTLRCSPRSGDLSVYWYQQSLDQGLQFLIQYYNGEERAKGNILERFSAQQFPDLHSELNLSSLELGDSALYFCASSVDSADTQYFGPGTRLTVL.

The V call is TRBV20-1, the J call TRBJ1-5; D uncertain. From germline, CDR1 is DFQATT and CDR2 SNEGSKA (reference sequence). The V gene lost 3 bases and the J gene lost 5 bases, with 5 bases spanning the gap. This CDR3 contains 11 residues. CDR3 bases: TGCAGTGCTAGTCTTGATCAGCCCCAGCATTTT. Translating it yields CSASLDQPQHF.

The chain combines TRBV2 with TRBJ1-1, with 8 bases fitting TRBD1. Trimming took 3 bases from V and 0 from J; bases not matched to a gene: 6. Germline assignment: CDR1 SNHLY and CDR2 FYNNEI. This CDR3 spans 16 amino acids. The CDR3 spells CASSDGQGRMNTEAFF. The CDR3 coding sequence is TGTGCCAGCAGTGATGGACAGGGACGAATGAACACTGAAGCTTTCTTT.

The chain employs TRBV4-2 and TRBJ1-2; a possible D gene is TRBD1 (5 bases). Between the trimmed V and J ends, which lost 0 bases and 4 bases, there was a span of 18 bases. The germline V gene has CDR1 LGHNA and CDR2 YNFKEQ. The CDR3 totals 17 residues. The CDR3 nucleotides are TGTGCCAGCAGCCAAGACCCCACAGGTCTCCCGATCTATGGCTACACCTTC. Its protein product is CASSQDPTGLPIYGYTF.

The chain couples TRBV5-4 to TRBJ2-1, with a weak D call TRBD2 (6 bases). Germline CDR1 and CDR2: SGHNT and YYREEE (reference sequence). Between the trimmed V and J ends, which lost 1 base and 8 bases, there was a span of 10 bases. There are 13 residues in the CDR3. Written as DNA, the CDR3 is TGTGCCAGCAGCTTGCGGGGGAGGTATGAGCAGTTCTTC. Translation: CASSLRGRYEQFF.

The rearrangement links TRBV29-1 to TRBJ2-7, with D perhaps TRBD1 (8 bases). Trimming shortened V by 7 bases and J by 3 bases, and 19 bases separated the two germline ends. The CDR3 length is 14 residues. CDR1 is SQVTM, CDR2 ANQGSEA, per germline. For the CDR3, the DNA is TGCAGCGCGAGCGGCAGCGGGACAGGCTACGAGCAGTACTTC. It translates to CSASGSGTGYEQYF.

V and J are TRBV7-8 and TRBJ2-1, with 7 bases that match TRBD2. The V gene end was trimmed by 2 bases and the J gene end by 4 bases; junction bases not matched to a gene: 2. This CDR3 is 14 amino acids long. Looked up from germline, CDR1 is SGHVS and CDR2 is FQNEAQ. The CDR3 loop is CASSLLAAYNEQFF. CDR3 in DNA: TGTGCCAGCAGCTTACTAGCGGCATACAATGAGCAGTTCTTC.

Written as DNA, the CDR3 is TGTGCCATCAGTGAGTCGGGGAGCTATGGCTACACCTTC. Its translation is CAISESGSYGYTF. This chain uses TRBV10-3 with TRBJ1-2; the D is unclear. The V end lost 0 bases, the J end lost 4 bases, and 6 bases lay between the germline ends. This CDR3 has 13 residues. Looked up from germline, CDR1 is ENHRY and CDR2 is SYGVKD.